A selection of T cell receptor beta chains follows, all from one sample in a study of PD-1 blockade in mismatch repair-deficient tumors. Clones were read by immunoSEQ multiplex PCR, and TCRdb kept only the in-frame ones, dropping some. The table has 15,000 to 25,000 clones, roughly 87% seen once. The source material was PBMCs, sampled 52 weeks after starting pembrolizumab. These receptors were obtained from an adult with mismatch repair-deficient cancer. Each CDR3 is given with its conserved first and last residue. The order of the fields is J gene, V gene, clone size, D gene, CDR3 protein, CDR3 DNA. The D gene is left open where the match is weak. Size values are once, few and many counts, or a class for expanded clones, and some rows have none.

J: TRBJ2-7
V: TRBV9
size: medium-sized
D: TRBD1
CDR3: CASSQGTGFDEQYF
DNA: TGTGCCAGCAGCCAGGGGACAGGGTTCGACGAGCAGTACTTC

J: TRBJ2-2
V: TRBV19
size: once
D: TRBD1
CDR3: CATWSGGTGELFF
DNA: TGTGCCACCTGGTCAGGGGGAACCGGGGAGCTGTTTTTT

J: TRBJ2-7
V: TRBV9
size: NA
D: NA
CDR3: CASSVSPSDYEQYF
DNA: TGTGCCAGCAGCGTAAGCCCATCTGATTACGAGCAGTACTTC

J: TRBJ2-7
V: TRBV19
size: NA
D: TRBD2
CDR3: CASSPSGGSSYEQYF
DNA: TGTGCCAGTAGTCCTTCGGGGGGGAGCTCCTACGAGCAGTACTTC

J: TRBJ2-1
V: TRBV7-2
size: NA
D: TRBD2
CDR3: CASNRQGGSRANEQFF
DNA: TGTGCCAGCAACCGGCAGGGCGGGAGTAGGGCAAATGAGCAGTTCTTC

J: TRBJ1-4
V: TRBV2
size: NA
D: TRBD1
CDR3: CASSHGQGLNEKLFF
DNA: TGTGCCAGCAGCCACGGACAGGGGCTTAATGAAAAACTGTTTTTT

J: TRBJ2-5
V: TRBV5-5
size: NA
D: NA
CDR3: CASSPTGSGGETQYF
DNA: TGTGCCAGCAGCCCTACCGGGAGCGGCGGGGAGACCCAGTACTTC

J: TRBJ2-7
V: TRBV7-6
size: NA
D: NA
CDR3: CASSLAVGGPSSYEQYF
DNA: TGTGCCAGCAGCTTAGCAGTTGGCGGCCCTAGCTCCTACGAGCAGTACTTC

J: TRBJ2-3
V: TRBV19
size: once
D: NA
CDR3: CASSMQGSRDTQYF
DNA: TGTGCCAGTAGTATGCAGGGGTCTAGAGATACGCAGTATTTT

J: TRBJ2-7
V: TRBV4-1
size: NA
D: TRBD2
CDR3: CASSRTVGGSGRSYEQYF
DNA: TGCGCCAGCAGCCGAACGGTCGGGGGTAGCGGGAGATCCTACGAGCAGTACTTC

J: TRBJ2-1
V: TRBV9
size: NA
D: TRBD2
CDR3: CASSVEGGLGDYNEQFF
DNA: TGTGCCAGCAGCGTAGAAGGGGGACTAGGAGATTACAATGAGCAGTTCTTC

J: TRBJ1-5
V: TRBV27
size: NA
D: TRBD1
CDR3: CASSPYHSTGIDQPQHF
DNA: TGTGCCAGCAGTCCATATCACTCGACAGGGATAGATCAGCCCCAGCATTTT

J: TRBJ1-5
V: TRBV16
size: NA
D: NA
CDR3: CASSQDGFHRGNQPQHF
DNA: TGTGCCAGCAGCCAAGATGGTTTTCATAGAGGCAATCAGCCCCAGCATTTT

J: TRBJ2-2
V: TRBV30
size: NA
D: NA
CDR3: CAWSPWTGNGELFF
DNA: TGTGCCTGGAGTCCTTGGACGGGAAACGGGGAGCTGTTTTTT

J: TRBJ2-7
V: TRBV18
size: NA
D: NA
CDR3: CASSYDSLSHEQYF
DNA: TGTGCCAGCTCATACGACAGTTTGAGTCACGAGCAGTACTTC

J: TRBJ1-1
V: TRBV6-5
size: NA
D: NA
CDR3: CASNVQRIGTEAFF
DNA: TGTGCCAGCAATGTTCAGAGGATAGGCACTGAAGCTTTCTTT

J: TRBJ2-2
V: TRBV5-1
size: NA
D: NA
CDR3: CASSLEGLHTGELFF
DNA: TGCGCCAGCAGCCTGGAAGGACTTCACACCGGGGAGCTGTTTTTT

J: TRBJ1-2
V: TRBV6-4
size: NA
D: NA
CDR3: CASSDRLGNYGYTF
DNA: TGTGCCAGCAGTGACAGACTTGGTAACTATGGCTACACCTTC

J: TRBJ2-7
V: TRBV6-5
size: NA
D: TRBD1
CDR3: CASRRQGIYEQYF
DNA: TGTGCCAGCAGGAGACAGGGGATCTACGAGCAGTACTTC

J: TRBJ2-2
V: TRBV29-1
size: NA
D: NA
CDR3: CSVPGSGELFF
DNA: TGCAGCGTTCCAGGGTCCGGGGAGCTGTTTTTT

J: TRBJ2-3
V: TRBV5-1
size: once
D: TRBD2
CDR3: CASSSSGSTDTQYF
DNA: TGCGCCAGCAGTTCTAGCGGGAGCACAGATACGCAGTATTTT

J: TRBJ2-2
V: TRBV9
size: once
D: NA
CDR3: CASSAQRGGAATGELFF
DNA: TGTGCCAGCAGCGCCCAGAGGGGGGGAGCGGCGACCGGGGAGCTGTTTTTT

J: TRBJ1-4
V: TRBV5-1
size: NA
D: NA
CDR3: CASSTGQPGSEKLFF
DNA: TGCGCCAGCAGCACAGGACAGCCAGGTAGTGAAAAACTGTTTTTT

J: TRBJ2-1
V: TRBV9
size: NA
D: TRBD1
CDR3: CASSVAPGTGAGNEQFF
DNA: TGTGCCAGCAGCGTGGCCCCCGGGACAGGGGCTGGCAATGAGCAGTTCTTC

J: TRBJ2-4
V: TRBV29-1
size: NA
D: TRBD2
CDR3: CSVEQWGGEGDIQYF
DNA: TGCAGCGTTGAACAATGGGGGGGGGAGGGCGACATTCAGTACTTC

J: TRBJ2-1
V: TRBV10-3
size: NA
D: NA
CDR3: CAISEAAGSYNEQFF
DNA: TGTGCCATCAGTGAGGCGGCCGGGTCCTACAATGAGCAGTTCTTC

J: TRBJ2-7
V: TRBV2
size: NA
D: TRBD1
CDR3: CASRQGAREQYF
DNA: TGTGCCAGCCGACAGGGGGCGAGGGAGCAGTACTTC

J: TRBJ1-5
V: TRBV18
size: NA
D: NA
CDR3: CASSPRQSNQPQHF
DNA: TGTGCCAGCTCACCAAGACAGAGTAATCAGCCCCAGCATTTT

J: TRBJ2-1
V: TRBV28
size: NA
D: TRBD2
CDR3: CASRDGTSGYNEQFF
DNA: TGTGCCAGCAGGGACGGGACTAGCGGATACAATGAGCAGTTCTTC

J: TRBJ2-7
V: TRBV18
size: NA
D: TRBD1
CDR3: CASSLQGVRYEQYF
DNA: TGTGCCAGCTCACTACAGGGGGTAAGGTACGAGCAGTACTTC

J: TRBJ2-7
V: TRBV9
size: few
D: NA
CDR3: CASSRDGGEQYF
DNA: TGTGCCAGCAGCAGAGACGGGGGCGAGCAGTACTTC